The 17 T cell receptor beta chains below come from one sample, sequenced in a study of OX40 agonist ivuxolimab in advanced cancers. The data were produced by immunoSEQ multiplex PCR, yet TCRdb's version contains in-frame clones alone and is incomplete. Here the sample spans about 100,000 clones, around 94% being singletons. Sample: CD4+ or CD8+ T cells sorted from blood, taken in a trial of the OX40 agonist ivuxolimab. The receptors here all came from an adult with an advanced solid tumor such as melanoma, head and neck, liver or kidney cancer.

The chain's CDR3 is CASTHRGTGEEKLFF. The CDR3 DNA reads TGTGCCAGTACTCACCGGGGGACAGGGGAAGAAAAACTGTTTTTT. V gene TRBV19 combines with J gene TRBJ1-4; 10 nucleotides match TRBD1. This CDR3 is 15 amino acids long. Germline V gives CDR1 LNHDA, CDR2 SQIVND (reference sequence). V lost 7 bases, J lost 8 bases, and 10 bases stayed unmatched.

The genes are TRBV7-2 and TRBJ2-2; 12 bases are a match to TRBD2. The ends lost 1 base at V and 5 bases at J; junction bases unmatched: 8. The CDR3 runs 18 residues. Germline loops: CDR1 SGHTA, CDR2 FQGNSA. The chain's CDR3 is CASSLVGLAGGPTGELFF. As DNA, the CDR3 is TGTGCCAGCAGCTTAGTAGGGCTAGCGGGAGGGCCGACCGGGGAGCTGTTTTTT.

This clone appeared a single time. The CDR3 DNA sequence: TGTGCCAGTAAAGAAAAACGCTCTGGGGCCAACGTCCTGACTTTC. Its translation: CASKEKRSGANVLTF. The V and J genes are TRBV11-2 and TRBJ2-6; D remains unclear. The CDR3 sequence is 15 residues long. Trimming stripped 9 bases from V and 0 bases from J, with 12 bases between. The V gene's germline CDR1 is SGHAT and CDR2 FQNNGV.

V and J are TRBV6-6 and TRBJ1-1; unclear D gene. Trimming cost V 1 base and J 4 bases, with 13 bases left between them. CDR1 and CDR2 from the germline V gene are MNHNY and SVGAGI (reference sequence). CDR3 length: 15 residues. The CDR3, as DNA: TGTGCCAGCAGTTACTACGATGGGGTTCTCACTGAAGCTTTCTTT. Translated: CASSYYDGVLTEAFF.

The gene calls are TRBV21-1 and TRBJ2-1; TRBD1, the D gene given by the table, was not confirmed from the DNA. TRBV21-1 is described as a pseudogene. CDR3 length: 16 amino acids. The CDR3 reads CAIHPGDRGRGGVQFF. DNA for the CDR3: TGTGCCATCCATCCCGGGGACAGGGGACGTGGGGGCGTCCAGTTCTTC.

This chain links TRBV29-1 with TRBJ2-5; the match to TRBD1 covers 9 bases. With 2 bases clipped from V and 5 bases from J, the junction kept 3 bases outside the gene matches. The CDR3 spans 13 residues. CDR1 and CDR2 from the germline V gene are SQVTM and ANQGSEA. Here the CDR3 reads CSVETGGAETQYF. As DNA, the CDR3 is TGCAGCGTTGAAACAGGGGGCGCGGAGACCCAGTACTTC.

The chain employs TRBV27 and TRBJ2-1; the match to TRBD2 covers 13 bases. V lost 5 bases and J lost 10; bases outside the gene matches: 11. The CDR3 has 16 residues. Germline CDR1 and CDR2: MNHEY and SMNVEV (reference sequence). CDR3 protein: CASSLRTSGRTGEQFF. CDR3 in DNA: TGTGCCAGCAGTCTTCGGACTAGCGGGAGAACGGGGGAGCAGTTCTTC.

The V gene is TRBV7-8, the J gene TRBJ1-1; no clear D gene. Germline V CDR1 and CDR2: SGHVS, FQNEAQ. The germline V and J ends were trimmed by 1 base and 5 bases, with 11 bases remaining between them. The CDR3 sequence is 14 residues long. The CDR3 sequence: CASSLGRARTEAFF. CDR3 bases: TGTGCCAGCAGCTTAGGCCGAGCTAGGACTGAAGCTTTCTTT.

The chain employs TRBV6-5 and TRBJ2-3; maybe TRBD1 (6 bases). The V and J ends lost 0 bases and 0 bases respectively, with 10 bases between them. The germline V gene encodes CDR1 MNHEY and CDR2 SVGAGI. The CDR3 runs 16 residues. The CDR3 DNA follows: TGTGCCAGCAGTTACTCAGGACAGCCTAGCACAGATACGCAGTATTTT. Amino acids: CASSYSGQPSTDTQYF.

CDR3 sequence (DNA): TGTGCCAGCAGTTTAGGGGGAAGAAGCTATGGCTACACCTTC. Protein product: CASSLGGRSYGYTF. The chain couples TRBV27 to TRBJ1-2, with D possibly TRBD1 on 5 matching bases. Germline CDR1 MNHEY, CDR2 SMNVEV (reference sequence). The CDR3 extends over 14 amino acids. Trimming cost V 2 bases and J 4 bases, with 11 bases left between them.

The rearrangement uses TRBV15 and TRBJ1-2; TRBD1 matches 8 bases. V gave up 1 base and J gave up 0 bases; unmatched junction bases: 4. Germline V gives CDR1 LNHNV, CDR2 YYDKDF (reference sequence). The CDR3 runs to 16 residues. CDR3 sequence: CATSRVRTGSNYGYTF. CDR3 nucleotide sequence: TGTGCCACCAGCAGAGTTCGGACAGGGTCTAACTATGGCTACACCTTC.

The chain uses TRBV7-9 and TRBJ2-4; unclear D gene. The CDR3 runs 13 residues. V was shortened by 7 bases and J by 6 bases, with 13 bases between the two germline ends. Germline-derived CDR1 and CDR2 are SEHNR and FQNEAQ (reference sequence). CDR3 protein: CASTPETGNIQYF. As DNA, the CDR3 is TGTGCCAGCACCCCCGAGACCGGAAACATTCAGTACTTC.

The J gene is TRBJ2-1, the V gene TRBV6-5; 8 nucleotides match TRBD1. Trimming removed 5 bases from V and 3 bases from J; junction bases left unmatched: 3. Germline V gene data show CDR1 as MNHEY and CDR2 as SVGAGI. The CDR3 spans 14 residues. DNA for the CDR3: TGTGCCAGCAGTCCGGGACAGGACTACAATGAGCAGTTCTTC. It yields the protein CASSPGQDYNEQFF.

The chain links TRBV7-9 to TRBJ1-6, with 9 bases lining up with TRBD1. The CDR3 sequence is 16 residues long. V trimming: 1 base; J trimming: 8 bases; junction bases outside the gene matches: 6. Looked up from germline, CDR1 is SEHNR and CDR2 is FQNEAQ (reference sequence). CDR3 loop: CASSLVGTGRHSPLHF. The CDR3 bases are TGTGCCAGCAGCTTAGTTGGGACAGGGCGTCATTCACCCCTCCACTTT.

The gene calls are TRBV4-1 and TRBJ2-5, with D possibly TRBD2 on 7 matching bases. CDR3 length: 17 residues. The germline V gene has CDR1 MGHRA and CDR2 YSYEKL. Trimming stripped 1 base from V and 0 bases from J, with 15 bases between. CDR3 sequence (DNA): TGCGCCAGCAGCCAAGTGCCGAGGGGGGGAAACCAAGAGACCCAGTACTTC. Translated: CASSQVPRGGNQETQYF.

This clone was seen just once. The chain is built from TRBV5-4 and TRBJ2-3; TRBD2 agrees at 7 bases. The CDR3 has 15 residues. The V gene's germline CDR1 is SGHNT and CDR2 YYREEE (reference sequence). The ends lost 5 bases at V and 0 bases at J; junction bases unmatched: 6. The CDR3 nucleotides read TGTGCCAGCAGTCGTCTAGCGGCTAGCACAGATACGCAGTATTTT. As protein: CASSRLAASTDTQYF.

This clone was detected only once. The V gene is TRBV29-1, the J gene TRBJ2-2; D unclear. Trimming cost V 4 bases and J 3 bases, with 3 bases left between them. Germline loops: CDR1 SQVTM, CDR2 ANQGSEA. The CDR3 sequence is 11 residues long. The chain's CDR3 is CSVVDTGELFF. CDR3 sequence (DNA): TGCAGCGTTGTGGACACCGGGGAGCTGTTTTTT.